The sequence of this T cell receptor beta chain was determined in a study of cytomegalovirus exposure and HLA in healthy donors. Study-level results: While the bulk of TCR sequences proved rare, some public TCRs turned up in many donors.

This clone was counted once. Antigen unknown. V shed 8 bases and J shed 1 base, with 19 bases lying between them. The germline CDR1 and CDR2 sequences are PRHDT and FYEKMQ (reference sequence). This CDR3 comprises 16 residues. Repertoires were generated with immunoSEQ multiplex PCR, while TCRdb's copy carries only in-frame clones and drops some. Of hundreds of thousands of clones listed, 90% are singletons. J is TRBJ2-3 and V is TRBV13; TRBD1 or TRBD2 may be the D gene (5 bases each). Sequencing was performed on PBMCs. This clonotype was sampled from a woman younger than 45 in good health and CMV-seronegative. The CDR3 region is CASGLVRDLGTDTQYF. CDR3 DNA sequence: TGTGCCAGCGGTCTCGTTCGGGACCTTGGCACAGATACGCAGTATTTT.